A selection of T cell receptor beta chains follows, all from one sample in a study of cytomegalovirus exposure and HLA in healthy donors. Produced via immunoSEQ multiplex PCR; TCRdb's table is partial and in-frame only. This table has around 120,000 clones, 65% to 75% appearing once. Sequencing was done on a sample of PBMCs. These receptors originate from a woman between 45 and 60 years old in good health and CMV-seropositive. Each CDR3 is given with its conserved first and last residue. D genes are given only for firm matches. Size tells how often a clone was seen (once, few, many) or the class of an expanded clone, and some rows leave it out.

CDR3: CASSEGLRGIETQYF
DNA: TGTGCCAGCAGTGAGGGCCTACGCGGGATCGAGACCCAGTACTTC
size: once
J: TRBJ2-5
D: NA
V: TRBV25-1

CDR3: CASSGQGVTDTQYF
DNA: TGTGCCAGCAGCGGACAGGGAGTCACAGATACGCAGTATTTT
size: few
J: TRBJ2-3
D: TRBD1
V: TRBV2

CDR3: CASSPPLDKDNKNIQYF
DNA: TGTGCCAGCAGCCCTCCACTCGACAAGGACAACAAAAACATTCAGTACTTC
size: NA
J: TRBJ2-4
D: NA
V: TRBV7-2

CDR3: CASSGTGLAGVRGYNEQFF
DNA: TGTGCCAGCAGTGGGACCGGACTAGCGGGAGTGCGAGGCTACAATGAGCAGTTCTTC
size: NA
J: TRBJ2-1
D: TRBD2
V: TRBV6-1

CDR3: CASSEIPGQGYGYTF
DNA: TGCGCCAGCAGTGAGATTCCGGGACAGGGGTATGGCTACACCTTC
size: NA
J: TRBJ1-2
D: TRBD1
V: TRBV10-2

CDR3: CASSSVRGGNTEAFF
DNA: TGTGCCAGCAGTTCGGTGAGGGGAGGGAACACTGAAGCTTTCTTT
size: NA
J: TRBJ1-1
D: NA
V: TRBV6-5

CDR3: CASSSLSTSGGTDTQYF
DNA: TGTGCCAGCAGCTCCCTGTCTACTAGCGGGGGCACAGATACGCAGTATTTT
size: NA
J: TRBJ2-3
D: TRBD2
V: TRBV7-2

CDR3: CASSQESTGGGYTF
DNA: TGTGCCAGCAGCCAAGAATCGACAGGCGGAGGCTACACCTTC
size: NA
J: TRBJ1-2
D: NA
V: TRBV4-2

CDR3: CASSPLAGADTQYF
DNA: TGTGCCAGCAGCCCACTAGCGGGAGCAGATACGCAGTATTTT
size: once
J: TRBJ2-3
D: TRBD2
V: TRBV7-2

CDR3: CASSQEVRLAVDTQYF
DNA: TGCGCCAGCAGCCAAGAAGTGAGACTAGCGGTAGATACGCAGTATTTT
size: NA
J: TRBJ2-3
D: TRBD2
V: TRBV4-3

CDR3: CASSGREIEETQYF
DNA: TGTGCCAGCAGCGGACGGGAGATCGAAGAGACCCAGTACTTC
size: NA
J: TRBJ2-5
D: NA
V: TRBV9

CDR3: CATDRASGPYEQYF
DNA: TGTGCCACAGATCGGGCTAGCGGCCCCTACGAGCAGTACTTC
size: few
J: TRBJ2-7
D: TRBD2
V: TRBV6-1

CDR3: CASSERAGGNPKETQYF
DNA: TGTGCCAGCAGTGAAAGGGCAGGGGGCAATCCCAAAGAGACCCAGTACTTC
size: NA
J: TRBJ2-5
D: TRBD1
V: TRBV6-1

CDR3: CASSSQNLAKNIQYF
DNA: TGTGCCAGCAGTTCACAGAATCTAGCCAAAAACATTCAGTACTTC
size: NA
J: TRBJ2-4
D: NA
V: TRBV28

CDR3: CASKGQYTDTQYF
DNA: TGTGCCAGCAAGGGACAGTACACAGATACGCAGTATTTT
size: NA
J: TRBJ2-3
D: TRBD1
V: TRBV2

CDR3: CASSEAGHRRQQYF
DNA: TGTGCCAGCAGTGAAGCGGGCCACAGGCGTCAGCAGTACTTC
size: NA
J: TRBJ2-7
D: NA
V: TRBV2

CDR3: CASSLAGQGYEKLFF
DNA: TGCGCCAGCAGCTTGGCCGGACAGGGCTACGAAAAACTGTTTTTT
size: NA
J: TRBJ1-4
D: TRBD1
V: TRBV5-1

CDR3: CASSEIQSGNQPQHF
DNA: TGTGCCAGTAGTGAAATACAGAGTGGCAATCAGCCCCAGCATTTT
size: few
J: TRBJ1-5
D: NA
V: TRBV19

CDR3: CASSWRGVNQPQHF
DNA: TGTGCCAGCAGTTGGCGGGGGGTCAATCAGCCCCAGCATTTT
size: NA
J: TRBJ1-5
D: NA
V: TRBV27

CDR3: CASNGQGRNEQFF
DNA: TGTGCCAGCAATGGACAGGGGCGCAATGAGCAGTTCTTC
size: NA
J: TRBJ2-1
D: TRBD1
V: TRBV6-6

CDR3: CASSQESGARSDEQYF
DNA: TGTGCCAGCAGCCAAGAATCTGGGGCCAGAAGCGACGAGCAGTACTTC
size: NA
J: TRBJ2-7
D: NA
V: TRBV4-2

CDR3: CASSLSALRGTGELFF
DNA: TGTGCCAGCAGTTTATCGGCCCTCAGGGGGACCGGGGAGCTGTTTTTT
size: NA
J: TRBJ2-2
D: TRBD1
V: TRBV27

CDR3: CASSAQQGYEQYF
DNA: TGTGCCAGCAGCGCCCAACAGGGCTACGAGCAGTACTTC
size: NA
J: TRBJ2-7
D: NA
V: TRBV9

CDR3: CASSRDQGYEQYF
DNA: TGTGCCAGCAGCCGCGACCAGGGTTACGAGCAGTACTTC
size: NA
J: TRBJ2-7
D: NA
V: TRBV5-4

CDR3: CASSMTGGVPSYGYTF
DNA: TGTGCCAGCAGTATGACAGGGGGGGTCCCTTCTTATGGCTACACCTTC
size: NA
J: TRBJ1-2
D: TRBD1
V: TRBV28

CDR3: CATSRDPGQGSPSNEQYF
DNA: TGTGCCACCAGCAGAGATCCGGGACAGGGTTCCCCCAGTAACGAGCAGTACTTC
size: NA
J: TRBJ2-7
D: TRBD1
V: TRBV15

CDR3: CAVSRGAVSGNTIYF
DNA: TGTGCCGTATCGCGGGGCGCGGTGAGTGGAAACACCATATATTTT
size: once
J: TRBJ1-3
D: NA
V: TRBV28

CDR3: CAWSAGWPNYGYTF
DNA: TGTGCCTGGAGCGCAGGGTGGCCTAACTATGGCTACACCTTC
size: NA
J: TRBJ1-2
D: NA
V: TRBV30

CDR3: CASSFWTSGRGDYEQYF
DNA: TGTGCCAGCAGCTTTTGGACTAGCGGGAGGGGGGACTACGAGCAGTACTTC
size: NA
J: TRBJ2-7
D: TRBD2
V: TRBV7-2

CDR3: CATRQGLFYEQYF
DNA: TGTGCCACCCGACAGGGGCTATTCTACGAGCAGTACTTC
size: NA
J: TRBJ2-7
D: TRBD1
V: TRBV28

CDR3: CAWRADRGYPYEQYF
DNA: TGTGCCTGGAGGGCGGACAGGGGTTACCCCTACGAGCAGTACTTC
size: NA
J: TRBJ2-7
D: TRBD1
V: TRBV30

CDR3: CARSPLRRTARTYQETQYF
DNA: TGTGCCAGAAGCCCCCTCCGCCGGACAGCCCGAACCTACCAAGAGACCCAGTACTTC
size: NA
J: TRBJ2-5
D: NA
V: TRBV5-3

CDR3: CASSLAGTASYEQYF
DNA: TGTGCCAGCAGCTTAGCCGGGACAGCCTCCTACGAGCAGTACTTC
size: NA
J: TRBJ2-7
D: TRBD1
V: TRBV11-1

CDR3: CASSFTGLDGGYTF
DNA: TGTGCCAGCTCATTTACAGGGCTTGATGGTGGCTACACCTTC
size: NA
J: TRBJ1-2
D: NA
V: TRBV18

CDR3: CASSSGGGRIDTQYF
DNA: TGCGCCAGCAGTTCCGGGGGGGGGCGCATCGATACGCAGTATTTT
size: NA
J: TRBJ2-3
D: TRBD2
V: TRBV5-4

CDR3: CAWSEQMNTEAFF
DNA: TGTGCCTGGAGTGAACAGATGAACACTGAAGCTTTCTTT
size: NA
J: TRBJ1-1
D: NA
V: TRBV30

CDR3: CAISTGTGRTETQYF
DNA: TGTGCCATCAGCACCGGGACTGGCAGGACAGAGACCCAGTACTTC
size: NA
J: TRBJ2-5
D: NA
V: TRBV10-3

CDR3: CAWSIWGVRNTIYF
DNA: TGTGCCTGGAGTATCTGGGGAGTGCGTAACACCATATATTTT
size: NA
J: TRBJ1-3
D: NA
V: TRBV30

CDR3: CASSQDPVQSDRGNQPQHF
DNA: TGCGCCAGCAGCCAAGATCCCGTCCAATCCGACAGGGGGAATCAGCCCCAGCATTTT
size: few
J: TRBJ1-5
D: TRBD1
V: TRBV4-3

CDR3: CASSVHFRDTEAFF
DNA: TGTGCCAGCAGTGTACATTTCAGGGACACTGAAGCTTTCTTT
size: NA
J: TRBJ1-1
D: NA
V: TRBV2

CDR3: CASSPSEAGVEQFF
DNA: TGTGCCAGCAGCCCCTCGGAGGCGGGGGTTGAGCAGTTCTTC
size: NA
J: TRBJ2-1
D: TRBD2
V: TRBV13

CDR3: CASSSPPTGEAFF
DNA: TGTGCCAGCAGCTCCCCTCCAACAGGGGAAGCTTTCTTT
size: NA
J: TRBJ1-1
D: NA
V: TRBV7-2

CDR3: CASSGRYQGIHYGYTF
DNA: TGTGCCAGCAGTGGCCGTTACCAGGGGATTCACTATGGCTACACCTTC
size: NA
J: TRBJ1-2
D: NA
V: TRBV6-1

CDR3: CASSRESNEKLFF
DNA: TGTGCCAGCAGTCGGGAATCTAATGAAAAACTGTTTTTT
size: few
J: TRBJ1-4
D: NA
V: TRBV5-6

CDR3: CATSRAGTGYKVYEQYF
DNA: TGTGCCACCAGCAGAGCCGGGACAGGGTATAAGGTCTACGAGCAGTACTTC
size: NA
J: TRBJ2-7
D: TRBD1
V: TRBV15

CDR3: CASSLVPGQVSYEQYF
DNA: TGCGCCAGCAGCTTAGTCCCGGGACAGGTCTCCTACGAGCAGTACTTC
size: NA
J: TRBJ2-7
D: TRBD1
V: TRBV5-1

CDR3: CASSLLDRDAGGYTF
DNA: TGTGCCAGCAGCTTACTAGACAGGGATGCTGGCGGCTACACCTTC
size: few
J: TRBJ1-2
D: TRBD1
V: TRBV9

CDR3: CASSDHGQRQVNTEAFF
DNA: TGTGCCAGCAGTGACCACGGACAGAGACAGGTGAACACTGAAGCTTTCTTT
size: NA
J: TRBJ1-1
D: NA
V: TRBV6-1

CDR3: CASSQDRTGGWRTEAFF
DNA: TGCGCCAGCAGCCAAGATCGAACAGGGGGCTGGAGAACTGAAGCTTTCTTT
size: NA
J: TRBJ1-1
D: TRBD1
V: TRBV4-1

CDR3: CASSLTNDNEQFF
DNA: TGCGCCAGCAGCCTAACTAATGACAATGAGCAGTTCTTC
size: NA
J: TRBJ2-1
D: NA
V: TRBV5-1

CDR3: CASTPQGTQNEKLFF
DNA: TGTGCCAGCACCCCTCAGGGGACCCAGAATGAAAAACTGTTTTTT
size: NA
J: TRBJ1-4
D: NA
V: TRBV2

CDR3: CASSSTGGAYYGYTF
DNA: TGTGCCAGCAGCTCGACAGGGGGTGCGTACTATGGCTACACCTTC
size: NA
J: TRBJ1-2
D: TRBD1
V: TRBV7-2

CDR3: CASSVPGSAFYGYTF
DNA: TGTGCCAGCAGCGTGCCAGGGTCCGCGTTCTATGGCTACACCTTC
size: once
J: TRBJ1-2
D: NA
V: TRBV9

CDR3: CASSPSGLDNQPQHF
DNA: TGTGCCAGCTCACCATCGGGACTAGATAATCAGCCCCAGCATTTT
size: NA
J: TRBJ1-5
D: NA
V: TRBV18

CDR3: CASRGLTVMNTEAFF
DNA: TGTGCCAGCAGAGGACTCACGGTCATGAACACTGAAGCTTTCTTT
size: NA
J: TRBJ1-1
D: NA
V: TRBV6-5

CDR3: CASSLGLASNEQYF
DNA: TGTGCCAGCAGCTTGGGACTAGCGTCGAACGAGCAGTACTTC
size: NA
J: TRBJ2-7
D: TRBD2
V: TRBV7-9